Here is one T cell receptor (beta chain) with its context. Primers included in the PCR were 60 Vbeta and 13 Jbeta primers. Data came from immunoSEQ multiplex PCR; TCRdb stores just in-frame clones and leaves some out. The sample records 84,000 or so clones, approximately 76% being singletons. V lost 3 bases and J lost 3; bases outside the gene matches: 6. The CDR3 is made up of 15 amino acids. Germline CDR1 and CDR2: MNHNS and SASEGT. This sample was taken from a study of cytomegalovirus exposure and HLA in healthy donors. The V call is TRBV6-1, the J call TRBJ1-2; 8 nucleotides align to TRBD1. Sequencing input: PBMCs. The source of this sequence is a male donor in good health and CMV-seronegative. CDR3 residues: CASSEKTGDYYGYTF. For the CDR3, the DNA is TGTGCCAGCAGTGAGAAGACAGGGGACTACTATGGCTACACCTTC.